The next 22 T cell receptor beta chains were all read from a single sample in a study of blood T cell repertoires in COVID-19. TCRdb keeps only in-frame clones here, not all; method: immunoSEQ multiplex PCR. This table holds some 250,000 clones, around 86% found once. The sample comprised peripheral blood. These receptors were taken from a woman aged 60-75 years with active or convalescent COVID-19.

This chain links TRBV6-5 with TRBJ2-3; 12 nucleotides match TRBD2. The V segment lost 6 bases and the J segment 4 bases; nucleotides outside the gene matches: 2. The germline V gene has CDR1 MNHEY and CDR2 SVGAGI. There are 14 residues in the CDR3. The CDR3 sequence is CASSSSGGADTQYF. In nucleotides, the CDR3 is TGTGCCAGCAGCTCTAGCGGGGGGGCAGATACGCAGTATTTT.

This chain uses TRBV12-3 or TRBV12-4 with TRBJ1-2, with D uncertain. This CDR3 comprises 13 residues. V was shortened by 3 bases and J by 4 bases, with 9 bases between the two germline ends. This CDR3 reads CASSLTRPYGYTF. The CDR3, as DNA: TGTGCCAGCAGTTTGACTCGCCCCTATGGCTACACCTTC.

The chain employs TRBV6-2 or TRBV6-3 and TRBJ1-2, with D perhaps matching TRBD1 (6 bases). Germline lookup yields CDR1 MNHEY and CDR2 SVGEGT. Trimming stripped 2 bases from V and 4 bases from J, with 17 bases between. The CDR3 has 16 residues. CDR3 sequence: CASSYGFSGQTYGYTF. The CDR3 nucleotides read TGTGCCAGCAGTTACGGTTTTTCGGGACAAACCTATGGCTACACCTTC.

The V gene is TRBV6-5, the J gene TRBJ2-6, with TRBD1 identical over 7 bases. The CDR3 has 15 amino acids. V was pared by 8 bases and J by 4 bases, with 8 bases of the junction left unmatched. Germline V gene lookup returns CDR1 MNHEY and CDR2 SVGAGI. CDR3 nucleotides: TGTGCCAGCGGCCCGACAGGGTTCGGGGCCAACGTCCTGACTTTC. Encoded protein: CASGPTGFGANVLTF.

The chain recombines TRBV27 with TRBJ1-6; TRBD1 might be the D (5 bases). From germline, CDR1 is MNHEY and CDR2 SMNVEV (reference sequence). The germline V and J ends were trimmed by 7 bases and 4 bases, with 8 bases remaining between them. The CDR3 totals 13 residues. This CDR3 reads CASKGQYNSPLHF. For the CDR3, the DNA is TGTGCCAGCAAGGGGCAGTATAATTCACCCCTCCACTTT.

The V and J genes are TRBV2 and TRBJ1-1; D possibly corresponds to TRBD1 (6 bases). Per germline, CDR1 SNHLY and CDR2 FYNNEI. CDR3 length: 14 residues. V was shortened by 6 bases and J by 2 bases, with 13 bases between the two germline ends. Here the CDR3 reads CASRPDRSNTEAFF. CDR3 bases: TGTGCCAGCAGACCCGACAGGTCCAACACTGAAGCTTTCTTT.

The chain combines TRBV5-1 with TRBJ2-2; TRBD1 matches at 8 bases. There are 13 residues in the CDR3. V dropped 4 bases and J dropped 7; count of bases not matched to a gene: 3. Germline V gene data show CDR1 as SGHRS and CDR2 as YFSETQ. The CDR3 region is CASSLQGDGELFF. CDR3 nucleotides: TGCGCCAGCAGCCTACAGGGGGACGGGGAGCTGTTTTTT. Together with reference TRBV5-1 and TRBJ2-2, the CDR3 gives the full variable domain: KAGVTQTPRYLIKTRGQQVTLSCSPISGHRSVSWYQQTPGQGLQFLFEYFSETQRNKGNFPGRFSGRQFSNSRSEMNVSTLELGDSALYLCASSLQGDGELFFGEGSRLTVL.

This clone was observed a single time. The CDR3, as DNA: TGTGCCAGCACCAAGGCGGGCACAGCTAATGAAAAACTGTTTTTT. It is translated as CASTKAGTANEKLFF. This sequence joins TRBV2 and TRBJ1-4; no reliable D call. This CDR3 comprises 15 residues. V lost 7 bases and J lost 3, with 15 bases in between. From germline, CDR1 is SNHLY and CDR2 FYNNEI.

The chain has TRBV15 and TRBJ2-4; D possibly corresponds to TRBD1 (6 bases). The germline V gene encodes CDR1 LNHNV and CDR2 YYDKDF (reference sequence). The V gene lost 0 bases and the J gene lost 2 bases, with 8 bases spanning the gap. The CDR3 has 15 residues. In DNA form, the CDR3 reads TGTGCCACCAGCAGAGACAGGGGATCCAAAAACATTCAGTACTTC. Translating gives CATSRDRGSKNIQYF.

The V and J genes are TRBV6-6 and TRBJ2-1; D gene ambiguous. CDR1 is MNHNY and CDR2 is SVGAGI in the germline V gene (reference sequence). With 7 bases removed from V and 0 bases from J, the gap between germline ends came to 10 bases. This CDR3 is built from 14 residues. The CDR3 nucleotides read TGTGCCAGCAAATCAGGTCTCTCCTACAATGAGCAGTTCTTC. Translation gives CASKSGLSYNEQFF.

This chain joins TRBV4-3 and TRBJ1-2; D not resolved. Looked up from germline, CDR1 is LGHNA and CDR2 is YSLEER. V shed 1 base and J shed 9 bases, with 9 bases lying between them. This CDR3 is 12 amino acids long. The CDR3, as DNA: TGCGCCAGCAGCCAAGGAGGGCTCCGCTACACCTTC. Its translation is CASSQGGLRYTF.

The chain combines TRBV19 with TRBJ2-2; 10 nucleotides align to TRBD2. Germline CDR1 and CDR2: LNHDA and SQIVND (reference sequence). The CDR3 has 16 amino acids. V was pared by 6 bases and J by 1 base, with 5 bases of the junction left unmatched. The CDR3: CASSTSGTGNTGELFF. The CDR3 DNA follows: TGTGCCAGTAGCACTAGCGGGACAGGGAACACCGGGGAGCTGTTTTTT.

By sample share, this clone is medium-sized (0.01 to 0.1%). The chain employs TRBV4-3 and TRBJ1-1; possible D gene TRBD1, 5 bases. The CDR3 extends over 16 amino acids. Trimming removed 1 base at V and 4 bases at J, with 16 bases between. The germline gives CDR1 LGHNA, CDR2 YSLEER. CDR3 bases: TGCGCCAGCAGCCAAGTCCCCCCGGGGGGGGGCACTGAAGCTTTCTTT. Translation gives CASSQVPPGGGTEAFF.

This clone has just a few counts. V gene TRBV2 combines with J gene TRBJ1-6; 8 bases agree with TRBD1. This CDR3 has 17 amino acids. CDR1 and CDR2 (germline): SNHLY, FYNNEI. The V and J ends lost 4 bases and 5 bases, in that order; junction bases with no gene match: 10. The DNA of the CDR3 is TGTGCCAGCAGTGTACGTCCAGGGGGCACCGATAATTCACCCCTCCACTTT. Encoded protein: CASSVRPGGTDNSPLHF.

This sequence joins TRBV7-9 and TRBJ2-4; possible D gene TRBD1, 6 bases. CDR1 is SEHNR and CDR2 is FQNEAQ in the germline V gene (reference sequence). The V end was cut by 5 bases, the J end by 3 bases, with 17 bases between. This CDR3 is 16 amino acids long. This CDR3 reads CASSTGSGFVKNIQYF. The CDR3 DNA reads TGTGCCAGCAGCACAGGGTCAGGGTTCGTCAAAAACATTCAGTACTTC.

The chain links TRBV7-9 to TRBJ2-4, with D possibly matching TRBD1 (5 bases). V was pared by 1 base and J by 5 bases, with 9 bases between. From germline, CDR1 is SEHNR and CDR2 FQNEAQ (reference sequence). The CDR3 runs to 14 residues. CDR3 bases: TGTGCCAGCAGCTTAGGGCAGGGCGAAAACATTCAGTACTTC. Amino acid sequence: CASSLGQGENIQYF.

This chain joins TRBV4-1 and TRBJ1-1; 12 nucleotides align to TRBD1. Germline trimming cut 6 bases from V and 5 bases from J; bases unmatched to any gene: 13. This CDR3 comprises 17 residues. From germline, CDR1 is MGHRA and CDR2 YSYEKL. CDR3 protein: CASRHRDRGQGGTEAFF. CDR3 DNA sequence: TGCGCCAGCAGGCACCGGGACAGGGGGCAGGGAGGTACTGAAGCTTTCTTT.

This clone occurred once. The sample has other DNA sequences that encode this CDR3 too. This sequence joins TRBV18 and TRBJ1-5; D is undetermined. The CDR3 has 14 amino acids. Germline CDR1 is KGHSH and CDR2 is LQKENI. The ends were cut back, 0 bases at V and 2 bases at J, with 5 bases in the middle. DNA of the CDR3: TGTGCCAGCTCACCACCCGGGGGCAATCAGCCCCAGCATTTT. It specifies CASSPPGGNQPQHF.

The chain recombines TRBV6-5 with TRBJ1-5, with D perhaps TRBD1 (6 bases). From germline, CDR1 is MNHEY and CDR2 SVGAGI. V lost 4 bases and J 0 bases, leaving 13 bases between the germline ends. There are 16 residues in the CDR3. This CDR3 reads CASSSSTGHSNQPQHF. CDR3 nucleotides: TGTGCCAGCAGTTCCTCGACGGGACATAGCAATCAGCCCCAGCATTTT.

The chain joins TRBV10-3 to TRBJ2-1, with D possibly being TRBD1 (6 bases). V was clipped by 5 bases and J by 0 bases, with 14 bases between them. This CDR3 is 16 amino acids long. Per the germline V gene, CDR1 is ENHRY and CDR2 is SYGVKD. CDR3 DNA: TGTGCCATCAGTCCGGCCAGGGGAAGCTCCTACAATGAGCAGTTCTTC. It specifies CAISPARGSSYNEQFF.

The rearrangement links TRBV11-3 to TRBJ2-6; 9 bases line up with TRBD2. Germline loops: CDR1 SGHNT, CDR2 YENEEA. After removal of 6 bases from V and 0 bases from J, the junction contained 6 bases not matched to a gene. This CDR3 region has 17 residues. CDR3 in amino acids: CASSSNSGGSGANVLTF. The CDR3 DNA is TGTGCCAGCAGTTCGAATAGCGGGGGCTCTGGGGCCAACGTCCTGACTTTC. The complete variable domain, with remaining parts taken from reference TRBV11-3 and TRBJ2-6, reads EAGVVQSPRYKIIEKKQPVAFWCNPISGHNTLYWYLQNLGQGPELLIRYENEEAVDDSQLPKDRFSAERLKGVDSTLKIQPAELGDSAVYLCASSSNSGGSGANVLTFGAGSRLTVL.

CDR3 amino acids: CASSSDRNYGYTF. The CDR3 DNA reads TGTGCCAGCAGCTCGGACAGGAACTATGGCTACACCTTC. The chain combines TRBV9 with TRBJ1-2; the match to TRBD1 covers 7 bases. The CDR3 consists of 13 residues. From germline, CDR1 is SGDLS and CDR2 YYNGEE. The J segment lost 2 bases and the V segment lost 4 bases, leaving 2 bases of the junction unmatched.